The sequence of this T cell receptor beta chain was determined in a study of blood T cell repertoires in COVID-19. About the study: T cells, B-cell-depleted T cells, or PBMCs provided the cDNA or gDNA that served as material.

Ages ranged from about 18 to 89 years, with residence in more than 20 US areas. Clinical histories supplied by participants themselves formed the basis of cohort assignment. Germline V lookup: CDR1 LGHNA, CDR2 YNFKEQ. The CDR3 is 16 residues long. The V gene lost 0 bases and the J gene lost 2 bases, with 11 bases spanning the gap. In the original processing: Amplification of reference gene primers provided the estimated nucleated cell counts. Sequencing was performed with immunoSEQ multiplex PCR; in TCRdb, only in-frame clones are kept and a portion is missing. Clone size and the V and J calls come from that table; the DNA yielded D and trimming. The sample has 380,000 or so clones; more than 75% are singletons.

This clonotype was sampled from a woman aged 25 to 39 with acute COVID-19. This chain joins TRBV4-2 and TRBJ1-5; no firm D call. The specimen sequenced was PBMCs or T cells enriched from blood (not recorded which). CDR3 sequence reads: CASSQEVSGGNQPQHF. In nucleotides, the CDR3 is TGTGCCAGCAGCCAAGAGGTTTCAGGTGGCAATCAGCCCCAGCATTTT.